This is a list of T cell receptor beta chains from one sample in a study of blood T cell repertoires in COVID-19. The data were produced by immunoSEQ multiplex PCR, yet TCRdb's version contains in-frame clones alone and is incomplete. The sample contains about 120,000 clones, roughly four fifths of which appear only once. Sequencing used peripheral blood. The receptor source for this set is a human donor in a cohort sampled during active COVID-19. Each CDR3 is given with its conserved first and last residue. Each record gives: J gene, V gene, clone size, D gene, CDR3 protein, CDR3 DNA. The D gene is left open where the match is weak. Not all rows give a size; the values are once, few, many and, for expanded clones, a class.

J gene: TRBJ2-2; V gene: TRBV7-6; clone size: once; D gene: TRBD2; CDR3 protein: CASSLSGGGPGELFF; CDR3 DNA: TGTGCCAGCAGCTTAAGCGGGGGGGGCCCCGGGGAGCTGTTTTTT
J gene: TRBJ2-3; V gene: TRBV4-1; clone size: -; D gene: TRBD2; CDR3 protein: CASSQGGLAAYPDTQYF; CDR3 DNA: TGCGCCAGCAGCCAAGGGGGACTAGCGGCATATCCAGATACGCAGTATTTT
J gene: TRBJ2-7; V gene: TRBV29-1; clone size: -; D gene: TRBD1; CDR3 protein: CSVVRDRGQGEQYF; CDR3 DNA: TGCAGCGTCGTTAGGGACAGGGGGCAAGGCGAGCAGTACTTC
J gene: TRBJ2-7; V gene: TRBV3-1/TRBV3-2; clone size: -; D gene: -; CDR3 protein: CASSQVSRDEQYF; CDR3 DNA: TGTGCCAGCAGCCAAGTCAGCCGGGATGAGCAGTACTTC
J gene: TRBJ2-5; V gene: TRBV2; clone size: once; D gene: TRBD2; CDR3 protein: CASPLAGGQETQYF; CDR3 DNA: TGTGCCAGCCCACTAGCGGGGGGACAAGAGACCCAGTACTTC
J gene: TRBJ2-5; V gene: TRBV6-5; clone size: -; D gene: TRBD2; CDR3 protein: CASTSGDQETQYF; CDR3 DNA: TGTGCCAGCACTAGCGGGGACCAAGAGACCCAGTACTTC
J gene: TRBJ1-1; V gene: TRBV12-3/TRBV12-4; clone size: -; D gene: -; CDR3 protein: CASQWGRNTEAFF; CDR3 DNA: TGTGCCAGCCAATGGGGCCGGAACACTGAAGCTTTCTTT
J gene: TRBJ2-3; V gene: TRBV5-1; clone size: few; D gene: TRBD2; CDR3 protein: CASSLRGGLGGTDTQYF; CDR3 DNA: TGCGCCAGCAGCTTACGGGGGGGCCTTGGTGGGACAGATACGCAGTATTTT
J gene: TRBJ2-7; V gene: TRBV6-2/TRBV6-3; clone size: once; D gene: -; CDR3 protein: CASSQTGGRFHEQYF; CDR3 DNA: TGTGCCAGCAGTCAGACAGGTGGTCGTTTCCACGAGCAGTACTTC
J gene: TRBJ2-7; V gene: TRBV5-1; clone size: -; D gene: TRBD2; CDR3 protein: CASGEGGSYEQYF; CDR3 DNA: TGCGCCAGCGGGGAGGGAGGGTCCTACGAGCAGTACTTC
J gene: TRBJ1-2; V gene: TRBV28; clone size: -; D gene: TRBD1; CDR3 protein: CASRVQGAVNYGYTF; CDR3 DNA: TGTGCCAGCAGGGTACAGGGGGCCGTTAACTATGGCTACACCTTC
J gene: TRBJ2-5; V gene: TRBV2; clone size: -; D gene: TRBD2; CDR3 protein: CASRRSGVQDF; CDR3 DNA: TGTGCCAGCAGGCGGAGCGGGGTGCAGGACTTC
J gene: TRBJ2-3; V gene: TRBV25-1; clone size: -; D gene: TRBD2; CDR3 protein: CASSERGFPQDTQYF; CDR3 DNA: TGTGCCAGCAGTGAGCGGGGGTTCCCACAGGATACGCAGTATTTT
J gene: TRBJ1-2; V gene: TRBV29-1; clone size: -; D gene: TRBD1; CDR3 protein: CSVEGASRQGAGGYTF; CDR3 DNA: TGCAGCGTTGAAGGCGCCAGTAGGCAGGGGGCAGGTGGCTACACCTTC
J gene: TRBJ1-4; V gene: TRBV5-1; clone size: few; D gene: TRBD1; CDR3 protein: CASSGGTGNEKLFF; CDR3 DNA: TGCGCCAGCAGCGGCGGGACAGGCAATGAAAAACTGTTTTTT
J gene: TRBJ1-1; V gene: TRBV5-1; clone size: -; D gene: -; CDR3 protein: CASSLGQGGTEAFF; CDR3 DNA: TGCGCCAGCAGCTTGGGCCAGGGCGGCACTGAAGCTTTCTTT
J gene: TRBJ1-1; V gene: TRBV6-5; clone size: -; D gene: TRBD1; CDR3 protein: CASSRTGWNTEAFF; CDR3 DNA: TGTGCCAGCAGTCGGACAGGGTGGAACACTGAAGCTTTCTTT
J gene: TRBJ2-5; V gene: TRBV9; clone size: -; D gene: TRBD2; CDR3 protein: CASSPGLAGNPPQETQYF; CDR3 DNA: TGTGCCAGCAGCCCAGGACTAGCGGGGAATCCCCCCCAAGAGACCCAGTACTTC
J gene: TRBJ2-7; V gene: TRBV19; clone size: -; D gene: -; CDR3 protein: CASSMGRSYEQYF; CDR3 DNA: TGTGCCAGTAGTATGGGCAGGTCCTACGAGCAGTACTTC
J gene: TRBJ2-2; V gene: TRBV5-1; clone size: -; D gene: TRBD2; CDR3 protein: CASSSREGGELFF; CDR3 DNA: TGCGCCAGCAGCTCCAGGGAGGGCGGGGAGCTGTTTTTT
J gene: TRBJ1-1; V gene: TRBV7-9; clone size: -; D gene: -; CDR3 protein: CASSQGRDTEAFF; CDR3 DNA: TGTGCCAGCAGCCAGGGCCGAGACACTGAAGCTTTCTTT
J gene: TRBJ2-5; V gene: TRBV6-5; clone size: -; D gene: -; CDR3 protein: CASSLFNGGQETQYF; CDR3 DNA: TGTGCCAGCAGCCTGTTTAATGGGGGGCAAGAGACCCAGTACTTC
J gene: TRBJ2-3; V gene: TRBV13; clone size: -; D gene: -; CDR3 protein: CASINPGTDTQYF; CDR3 DNA: TGTGCCAGCATAAACCCAGGCACAGATACGCAGTATTTT
J gene: TRBJ2-7; V gene: TRBV7-9; clone size: -; D gene: -; CDR3 protein: CASSFSPADYEQYF; CDR3 DNA: TGTGCCAGCAGCTTTTCACCCGCGGACTACGAGCAGTACTTC
J gene: TRBJ2-3; V gene: TRBV27; clone size: once; D gene: TRBD1; CDR3 protein: CASSFYQGADTQYF; CDR3 DNA: TGTGCCAGCAGTTTTTACCAGGGGGCAGATACGCAGTATTTT
J gene: TRBJ1-6; V gene: TRBV10-3; clone size: -; D gene: TRBD1; CDR3 protein: CAIREGDSPVLSLHF; CDR3 DNA: TGTGCCATCAGGGAAGGGGACAGCCCGGTCTTGTCCCTCCACTTT
J gene: TRBJ2-5; V gene: TRBV2; clone size: -; D gene: TRBD2; CDR3 protein: CASKRTSGGETQYF; CDR3 DNA: TGTGCCAGCAAAAGGACTAGCGGTGGGGAGACCCAGTACTTC
J gene: TRBJ2-3; V gene: TRBV29-1; clone size: -; D gene: -; CDR3 protein: CSVRTDDDTQYF; CDR3 DNA: TGCAGCGTGCGGACTGACGATGATACGCAGTATTTT
J gene: TRBJ2-5; V gene: TRBV6-1; clone size: -; D gene: TRBD2; CDR3 protein: CASSQQSGGKETQYF; CDR3 DNA: TGTGCCAGCAGCCAACAAAGCGGGGGGAAAGAGACCCAGTACTTC
J gene: TRBJ2-1; V gene: TRBV27; clone size: -; D gene: TRBD2; CDR3 protein: CASAPGLASYNEQFF; CDR3 DNA: TGTGCCAGCGCACCGGGACTAGCGTCCTACAATGAGCAGTTCTTC
J gene: TRBJ1-4; V gene: TRBV19; clone size: -; D gene: -; CDR3 protein: CASSIEGFRANEKLFF; CDR3 DNA: TGTGCCAGTAGTATCGAAGGCTTCAGGGCTAATGAAAAACTGTTTTTT
J gene: TRBJ2-7; V gene: TRBV7-2; clone size: -; D gene: -; CDR3 protein: CASSLAASSYEQYF; CDR3 DNA: TGTGCCAGCAGCTTAGCGGCCAGCTCCTACGAGCAGTACTTC
J gene: TRBJ2-5; V gene: TRBV15; clone size: once; D gene: -; CDR3 protein: CATSRDRGETQYF; CDR3 DNA: TGTGCCACCAGCAGAGATCGGGGGGAGACCCAGTACTTC
J gene: TRBJ1-1; V gene: TRBV3-1/TRBV3-2; clone size: -; D gene: -; CDR3 protein: CASSQVGGDTEAFF; CDR3 DNA: TGTGCCAGCAGCCAAGTAGGGGGGGACACTGAAGCTTTCTTT
J gene: TRBJ2-7; V gene: TRBV7-2; clone size: -; D gene: TRBD2; CDR3 protein: CASSPTSSGVSYEQYF; CDR3 DNA: TGTGCCAGCAGCCCCACCTCTAGCGGGGTCTCCTACGAGCAGTACTTC
J gene: TRBJ2-2; V gene: TRBV5-1; clone size: -; D gene: TRBD1; CDR3 protein: CASSSPTGYTGELFF; CDR3 DNA: TGCGCCAGCAGCTCCCCGACAGGGTACACCGGGGAGCTGTTTTTT
J gene: TRBJ1-1; V gene: TRBV7-2; clone size: once; D gene: TRBD1; CDR3 protein: CASSLFRTGPNTEAFF; CDR3 DNA: TGTGCCAGCAGCTTATTCCGGACAGGGCCAAACACTGAAGCTTTCTTT
J gene: TRBJ2-2; V gene: TRBV2; clone size: -; D gene: -; CDR3 protein: CASSLYRATGELFF; CDR3 DNA: TGTGCCAGCAGTCTCTACAGGGCCACCGGGGAGCTGTTTTTT
J gene: TRBJ2-7; V gene: TRBV11-2; clone size: few; D gene: -; CDR3 protein: CASSLAPAEQYF; CDR3 DNA: TGTGCCAGCAGCTTGGCTCCCGCCGAGCAGTACTTC
J gene: TRBJ2-6; V gene: TRBV6-5; clone size: -; D gene: TRBD2; CDR3 protein: CASTGGVGANVLTF; CDR3 DNA: TGTGCCAGCACCGGGGGGGTAGGGGCCAACGTCCTGACTTTC
J gene: TRBJ2-3; V gene: TRBV11-2; clone size: once; D gene: TRBD2; CDR3 protein: CASSYSGGSTDTQYF; CDR3 DNA: TGTGCCAGCAGCTATAGCGGGGGGTCCACAGATACGCAGTATTTT
J gene: TRBJ2-7; V gene: TRBV3-1/TRBV3-2; clone size: -; D gene: TRBD1; CDR3 protein: CASSLTSGTEISYEQYF; CDR3 DNA: TGTGCCAGCAGCCTAACCTCCGGGACAGAGATCTCCTACGAGCAGTACTTC
J gene: TRBJ2-2; V gene: TRBV19; clone size: -; D gene: TRBD1; CDR3 protein: CASSPGTGGLWTGELFF; CDR3 DNA: TGTGCCAGTAGCCCTGGGACAGGGGGCCTTTGGACCGGGGAGCTGTTTTTT
J gene: TRBJ2-5; V gene: TRBV5-8; clone size: -; D gene: -; CDR3 protein: CASKGQGYFRETQYF; CDR3 DNA: TGTGCCAGCAAGGGGCAGGGATACTTTCGGGAGACCCAGTACTTC
J gene: TRBJ2-7; V gene: TRBV5-6; clone size: few; D gene: TRBD1; CDR3 protein: CASSFAPSGTGHYEQYF; CDR3 DNA: TGTGCCAGCAGCTTTGCACCATCCGGGACAGGGCACTACGAGCAGTACTTC
J gene: TRBJ1-4; V gene: TRBV6-5; clone size: -; D gene: TRBD1; CDR3 protein: CASRTKGAREKLFF; CDR3 DNA: TGTGCCAGCAGAACGAAGGGGGCCCGGGAAAAACTGTTTTTT
J gene: TRBJ1-5; V gene: TRBV6-6; clone size: -; D gene: TRBD1; CDR3 protein: CASSKDRGLNQPQHF; CDR3 DNA: TGTGCCAGCAGCAAGGACAGGGGGCTCAATCAGCCCCAGCATTTT
J gene: TRBJ2-6; V gene: TRBV29-1; clone size: -; D gene: -; CDR3 protein: CSVVGGLGANVLTF; CDR3 DNA: TGCAGCGTTGTGGGGGGGCTCGGGGCCAACGTCCTGACTTTC
J gene: TRBJ2-5; V gene: TRBV6-4; clone size: -; D gene: TRBD1; CDR3 protein: CASSDRDLTGVCGLETQYF; CDR3 DNA: TGTGCCAGCAGTGACCGCGACCTTACAGGGGTTTGCGGGTTAGAGACCCAGTACTTC
J gene: TRBJ2-3; V gene: TRBV7-2; clone size: -; D gene: TRBD2; CDR3 protein: CASSLAEIAGGPFWDTQYF; CDR3 DNA: TGTGCCAGCAGCTTAGCGGAGATAGCGGGGGGGCCTTTCTGGGATACGCAGTATTTT
J gene: TRBJ2-3; V gene: TRBV4-1; clone size: -; D gene: TRBD1; CDR3 protein: CASSLDRDSTDTQYF; CDR3 DNA: TGCGCCAGCAGCCTGGACAGGGATAGCACAGATACGCAGTATTTT
J gene: TRBJ2-3; V gene: TRBV7-9; clone size: -; D gene: TRBD2; CDR3 protein: CASSLAGGVPAADTQYF; CDR3 DNA: TGTGCCAGCAGCTTAGCGGGGGGGGTCCCGGCGGCAGATACGCAGTATTTT
J gene: TRBJ2-1; V gene: TRBV2; clone size: -; D gene: -; CDR3 protein: CATAGQKNNEQFF; CDR3 DNA: TGTGCCACCGCGGGACAGAAGAACAATGAGCAGTTCTTC
J gene: TRBJ1-2; V gene: TRBV5-1; clone size: -; D gene: -; CDR3 protein: CASSTVAHYGYTF; CDR3 DNA: TGCGCCAGCAGCACAGTTGCCCACTATGGCTACACCTTC
J gene: TRBJ1-1; V gene: TRBV6-1; clone size: -; D gene: TRBD1; CDR3 protein: CASSEFIGTGTPEAFF; CDR3 DNA: TGTGCCAGCAGTGAATTTATCGGGACAGGGACCCCTGAAGCTTTCTTT
J gene: TRBJ2-7; V gene: TRBV5-4; clone size: -; D gene: TRBD1; CDR3 protein: CASSAPDRSYEQYF; CDR3 DNA: TGTGCCAGCAGCGCACCGGACAGGTCCTACGAGCAGTACTTC
J gene: TRBJ2-3; V gene: TRBV6-2/TRBV6-3; clone size: -; D gene: TRBD1; CDR3 protein: CASSYADRAKQYF; CDR3 DNA: TGTGCCAGCAGTTACGCTGACAGGGCGAAGCAGTATTTT
J gene: TRBJ2-6; V gene: TRBV2; clone size: -; D gene: -; CDR3 protein: CASRSGSGANVLTF; CDR3 DNA: TGTGCCAGCAGGTCCGGGTCTGGGGCCAACGTCCTGACTTTC
J gene: TRBJ2-2; V gene: TRBV5-4; clone size: few; D gene: TRBD1; CDR3 protein: CASRSAGTGVTGELFF; CDR3 DNA: TGTGCCAGCAGATCAGCCGGGACAGGGGTCACCGGGGAGCTGTTTTTT